The source of this T cell receptor beta chain is a study of blood T cells in healthy people across ages (dated by TCRdb to between 2014 and 2016). For the wider study: Template switching captured roughly one uniquely barcoded TCR beta cDNA molecule per two T cells in model experiments. The study measured age-related changes in TCR beta repertoire diversity using deep sequencing normalized with unique cDNA molecular identifiers. The donors were divided into four age groups: young (average around 16 years), middle-aged (almost 40), aged (roughly 60) and long-lived (82). Donors of different ages were randomly distributed across sequencing lanes to avoid experimental bias. The study analyzed two additional independent replicas of 1 million unique cDNA reads from the same blood draw for two donors, one aged 18 to 30 and one aged 80 or older. General study outcomes and caveats: Bulk unsorted PBMC profiling prevented conclusive comparison of naive and antigen-experienced compartments. Estimates of total diversity based on one million sequenced T cells were considered lower bounds and underestimates. The CMV infection status of donors was not known, potentially confounding age-related changes in expanded clonotypes. As age increased, observed TCR beta diversity per million T cells dropped in a roughly linear way, and a significant reduction was already evident by age around 41. Compared with the aged group, the long-lived group had more naive CD4+ T cells, fewer expanded clones and increased TCR diversity, a pattern suggesting age selection. The percentage of naive T cells measured by flow cytometry correlated strongly with observed TCR beta diversity.

Donors were 39 systemically healthy Caucasian individuals from Russia aged roughly 6 to 95 years. About 9.8 milliliters of peripheral blood were drawn from each donor into EDTA-treated Vacutainer tubes. Ficoll-Paque density-gradient centrifugation was used to isolate PBMCs, with at least 7 million per sample. Total RNA was extracted from PBMCs with Trizol reagent, with at least 6 micrograms obtained per sample. For every donor, an aliquot of PBMCs went through flow cytometry to measure the percentages of naive CD45RAhigh/CD27high T cells. Trimming costs V 4 bases and J 6 bases, and their ends lie 12 bases apart. According to the germline V gene, CDR1 reads ENHRY and CDR2 reads SYGVKD. Its CDR3 holds 14 amino acids, cysteine through phenylalanine. Kept here is only the CDR3 DNA, which spans 42 bases and is read in frame from base 1. Details on this clonotype: What this receptor recognizes is not known. One base away there is no much larger clone; base qualities are not given.

The library was obtained by 5' RACE. The data were produced on an Illumina HiSeq 2500. A second PCR of about 6 to 11 cycles was performed with a sample-barcoded 5' primer and a J-beta primer mix. Each TCR beta cDNA molecule received a unique molecular identifier from a template-switch 5' adaptor carrying 12 random nucleotides. Each sample yielded at least 3 million CDR3-containing paired-end reads. All of the RNA was converted into first-strand cDNA using the Mint cDNA synthesis kit, with a TRBC-specific oligonucleotide serving as the primer. After uracil-DNA glycosylase treatment, a first 18-cycle PCR used universal primers M1SS and BC2_uni_R on all cDNA. The paper's data handling went like this. For normalization, 1 million high-quality reads were randomly selected from each sample, with every read carrying a distinct molecular identifier. Reads sharing molecular identifiers were discarded rather than binned into consensus sequences. MiTCR, run with a Q25 quality threshold and the strictest error-elimination algorithm, handled CDR3 identification, clonotype clustering and error correction. A nonparametric unseen species model with Euler transformation was used to estimate a lower bound on total TCR beta diversity. Starting from the raw public reads, TCRdb applied fastp trimming at Q25, assembled clones with MiXCR and retained in-frame beta chains. Rows are combined by CDR3 protein, so each entry shows the most common genes and DNA. The V and J calls follow TCRdb's processing rather than the paper's. The sample table lists about 640,000 distinct CDR3 sequences, about 54% of them with a count of one. The top ten hold 30% to 45% of the sample.

The sequence joins TRBV10-3 to TRBJ2-2; no confident D gene assignment can be made. Sample: blood. This TCR was sampled from a man between 60 and 75 years old in good health. The nucleotide sequence is given as TGTGCCATCAGTGCCCTGGAGTTCGCCGGGGAGCTGTTTTTT. It codes for CAISALEFAGELFF.